This T cell receptor beta chain came from a study of blood T cell repertoires in COVID-19. The CDR3 loop spans 15 amino acids. Germline CDR1 and CDR2: LGHNT and FRNRAP. Trimming removed 6 bases from V and 0 bases from J; junction bases left unmatched: 5. As processed by the authors: Cell counts per sample came from amplifying reference gene primers. TCRdb's table, derived via immunoSEQ multiplex PCR, lists solely in-frame clones and lacks some. The V and J calls and the clone size are those of that table, but D and trimming were determined from the DNA. The repertoire has more than 65,000 clones, around 80% of them found once; the top ten carry around 15%.

This sequence joins TRBV12-5 and TRBJ1-1, with TRBD1 matching 9 bases. The sample was peripheral blood. The TCR comes from a woman of 80 years or more with acute or convalescent COVID-19. CDR3 nucleotide sequence: TGTGCTAGTGGACAGGGGGCTCCCATGAACACTGAAGCTTTCTTT. This gives the protein CASGQGAPMNTEAFF.